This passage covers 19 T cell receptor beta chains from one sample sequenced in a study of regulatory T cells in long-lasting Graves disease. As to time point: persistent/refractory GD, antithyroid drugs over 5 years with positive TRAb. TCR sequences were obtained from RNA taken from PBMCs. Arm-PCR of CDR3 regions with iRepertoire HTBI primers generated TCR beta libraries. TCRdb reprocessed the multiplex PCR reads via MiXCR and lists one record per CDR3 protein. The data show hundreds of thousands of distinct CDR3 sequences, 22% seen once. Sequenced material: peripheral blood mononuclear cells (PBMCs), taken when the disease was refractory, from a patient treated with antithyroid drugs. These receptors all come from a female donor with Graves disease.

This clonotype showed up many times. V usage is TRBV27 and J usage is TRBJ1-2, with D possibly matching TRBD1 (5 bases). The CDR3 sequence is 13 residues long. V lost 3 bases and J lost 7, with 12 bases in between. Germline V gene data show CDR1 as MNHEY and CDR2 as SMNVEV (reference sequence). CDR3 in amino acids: CASSFRGTAGYTF. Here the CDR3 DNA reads TGTGCCAGCAGTTTTCGGGGGACGGCTGGCTACACCTTC.

CDR3 nucleotides: TGTGCCAGCAGTGAATACTACAGGGGGAGCGAGCAGTACTTC. It yields the protein CASSEYYRGSEQYF. V and J are TRBV25-1 and TRBJ2-7; 8 bases are a match to TRBD1. V was clipped by 0 bases and J by 6 bases; unmatched bases: 4. This CDR3 contains 14 residues. Germline lookup yields CDR1 MGHDK and CDR2 SYGVNS.

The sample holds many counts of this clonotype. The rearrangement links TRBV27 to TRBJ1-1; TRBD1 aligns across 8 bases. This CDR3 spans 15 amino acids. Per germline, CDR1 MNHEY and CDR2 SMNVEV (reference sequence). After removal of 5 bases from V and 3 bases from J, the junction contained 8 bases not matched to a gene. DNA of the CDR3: TGTGCCAGCAGTCCGTCGACAGGGGTTGACACTGAAGCTTTCTTT. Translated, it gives CASSPSTGVDTEAFF.

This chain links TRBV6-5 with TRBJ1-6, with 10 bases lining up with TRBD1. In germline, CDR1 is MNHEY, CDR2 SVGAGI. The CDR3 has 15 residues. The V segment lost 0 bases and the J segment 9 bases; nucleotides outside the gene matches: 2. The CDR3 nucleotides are TGTGCCAGCAGTTACTCTGGGACAGGGGCTTCACCCCTCCACTTT. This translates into CASSYSGTGASPLHF.

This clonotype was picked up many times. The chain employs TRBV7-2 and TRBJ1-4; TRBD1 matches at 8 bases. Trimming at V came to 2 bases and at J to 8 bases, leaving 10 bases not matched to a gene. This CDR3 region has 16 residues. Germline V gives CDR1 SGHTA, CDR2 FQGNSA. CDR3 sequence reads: CASSLRFRGRQEKLFF. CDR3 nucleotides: TGTGCCAGCAGCTTAAGGTTCAGGGGGCGGCAGGAAAAACTGTTTTTT.

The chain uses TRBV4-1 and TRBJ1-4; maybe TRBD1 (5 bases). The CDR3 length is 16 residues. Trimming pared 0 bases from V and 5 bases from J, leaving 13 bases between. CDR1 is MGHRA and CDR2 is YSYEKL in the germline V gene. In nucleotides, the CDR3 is TGCGCCAGCAGCCAAGATCCGGGACTTCTAAATGAAAAACTGTTTTTT. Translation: CASSQDPGLLNEKLFF.

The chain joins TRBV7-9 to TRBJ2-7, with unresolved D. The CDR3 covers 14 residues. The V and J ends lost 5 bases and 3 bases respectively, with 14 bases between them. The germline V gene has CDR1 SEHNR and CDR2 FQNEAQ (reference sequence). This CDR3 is CASSLRPEFYEQYF. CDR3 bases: TGTGCCAGCAGCCTCAGGCCAGAGTTCTACGAGCAGTACTTC.

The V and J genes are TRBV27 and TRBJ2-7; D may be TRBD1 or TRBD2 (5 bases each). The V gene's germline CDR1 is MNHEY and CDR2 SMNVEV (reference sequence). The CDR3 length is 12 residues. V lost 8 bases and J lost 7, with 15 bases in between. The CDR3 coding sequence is TGTGCCAGCGGTGAGGGGAAGTGGGAGCAGTACTTC. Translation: CASGEGKWEQYF.

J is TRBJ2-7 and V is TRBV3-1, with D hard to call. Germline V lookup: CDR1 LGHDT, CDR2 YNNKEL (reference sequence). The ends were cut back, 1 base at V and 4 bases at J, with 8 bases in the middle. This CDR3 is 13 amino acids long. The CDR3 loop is CASSQADYYEQYF. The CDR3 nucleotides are TGTGCCAGCAGCCAAGCTGATTATTACGAGCAGTACTTC.

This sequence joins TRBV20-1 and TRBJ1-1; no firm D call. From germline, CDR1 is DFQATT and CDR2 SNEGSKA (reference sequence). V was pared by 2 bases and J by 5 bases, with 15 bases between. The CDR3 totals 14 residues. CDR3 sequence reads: CSARLGLDTTEAFF. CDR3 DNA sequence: TGCAGTGCTAGATTGGGGTTGGATACGACTGAAGCTTTCTTT.

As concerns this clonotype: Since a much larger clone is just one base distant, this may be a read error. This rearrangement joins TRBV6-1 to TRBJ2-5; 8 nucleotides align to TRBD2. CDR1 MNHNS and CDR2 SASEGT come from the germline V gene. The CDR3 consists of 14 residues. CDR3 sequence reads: CASRMRGDQGTQYF. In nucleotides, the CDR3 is TGTGCCAGCAGGATGCGGGGGGATCAAGGGACCCAGTACTTC.

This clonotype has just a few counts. CDR3 protein: CASSTYRRLAGSQSYEQYF. The CDR3 coding sequence is TGTGCCAGCAGCACCTACAGAAGATTAGCGGGCTCCCAGTCCTACGAGCAGTACTTC. This chain joins TRBV7-9 and TRBJ2-7; 7 bases fit TRBD2. Trimming cost V 5 bases and J 1 base; bases outside gene matches: 20. Germline V gene sequence: CDR1 SEHNR, CDR2 FQNEAQ (reference sequence). The CDR3 is made up of 19 amino acids.

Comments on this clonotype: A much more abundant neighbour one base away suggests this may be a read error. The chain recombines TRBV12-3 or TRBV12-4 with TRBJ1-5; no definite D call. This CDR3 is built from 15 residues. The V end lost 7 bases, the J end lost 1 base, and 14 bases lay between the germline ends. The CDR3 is CASTSLGSSNQPQHF. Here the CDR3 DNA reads TGTGCCAGCACCTCACTGGGGTCAAGCAATCAGCCCCAGCATTTT.

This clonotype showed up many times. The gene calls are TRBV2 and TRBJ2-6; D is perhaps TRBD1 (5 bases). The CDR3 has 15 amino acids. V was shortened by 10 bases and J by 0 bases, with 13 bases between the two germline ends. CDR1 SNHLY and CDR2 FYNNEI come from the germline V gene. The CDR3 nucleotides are TGTGCCACCAGGGCCGCCACCTCTGGGGCCAACGTCCTGACTTTC. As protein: CATRAATSGANVLTF.

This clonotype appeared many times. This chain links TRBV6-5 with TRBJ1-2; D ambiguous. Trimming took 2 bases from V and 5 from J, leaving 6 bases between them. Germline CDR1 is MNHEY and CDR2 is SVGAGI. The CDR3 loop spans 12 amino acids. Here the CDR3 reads CASSYEIYGYTF. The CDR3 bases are TGTGCCAGCAGTTACGAGATTTATGGCTACACCTTC.

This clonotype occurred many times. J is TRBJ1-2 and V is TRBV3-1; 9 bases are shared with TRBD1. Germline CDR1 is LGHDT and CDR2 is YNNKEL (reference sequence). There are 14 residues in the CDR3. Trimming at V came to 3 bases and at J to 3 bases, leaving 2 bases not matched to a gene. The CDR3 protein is CASSQRTGDYGYTF. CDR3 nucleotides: TGTGCCAGCAGCCAGAGGACAGGGGACTATGGCTACACCTTC.

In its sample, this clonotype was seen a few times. CDR3 loop: CAWSRRGGEQFF. CDR3 DNA sequence: TGTGCCTGGTCCAGAAGGGGCGGAGAGCAGTTCTTC. The V gene is TRBV30, the J gene TRBJ2-1; tentative D call: TRBD1 (5 bases). The germline CDR1 and CDR2 sequences are GTSNPN and SVGIG (reference sequence). This CDR3 region has 12 residues. Trimming cost V 5 bases and J 10 bases, with 15 bases left between them.

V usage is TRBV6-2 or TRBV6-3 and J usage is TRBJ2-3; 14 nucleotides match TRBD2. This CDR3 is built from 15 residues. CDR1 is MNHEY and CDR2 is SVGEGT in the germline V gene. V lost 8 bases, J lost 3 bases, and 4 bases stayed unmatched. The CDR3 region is CASCGLAGGTDTQYF. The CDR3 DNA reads TGTGCCAGCTGCGGACTAGCGGGAGGAACAGATACGCAGTATTTT.

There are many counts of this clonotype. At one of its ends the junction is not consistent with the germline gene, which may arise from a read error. As DNA, the CDR3 is TGTGCCAGCAGTTACTCGGGAAGGGTTACCCACTTC. This gives the protein CASSYSGRVTHF. This chain links TRBV6-2 or TRBV6-3 with TRBJ1-2, with unresolved D. There are 12 residues in the CDR3. Germline V lookup: CDR1 MNHEY, CDR2 SVGEGT.